This TCR beta chain was obtained from a study of PD-L1 blockade in urothelial cancer. Overall study: Patients had received 0 to 3 prior chemotherapy regimens. Once treatment had started, blood was analyzed at 3 weeks (second dose) and again at 6 weeks. Study outcomes and limitations: In blood sampled pretreatment, TCR clonality below the median predicted better survival.

Method: immunoSEQ multiplex PCR; TCRdb's copy keeps in-frame clones and lacks some. The data show approximately 79,000 clones, approximately 90% seen once. The sample's time point: peripheral blood 6 weeks after treatment start. Each patient presented with locally advanced or metastatic urothelial carcinoma. For this clone: What it binds is not known.

The length of the CDR3 is 14 residues. The J segment lost 5 bases and the V segment lost 6 bases, leaving 5 bases of the junction unmatched. Germline CDR1 and CDR2: MNHNS and SASEGT. V and J are TRBV6-1 and TRBJ2-1; 9 bases map to TRBD1. This clonotype was obtained from an elderly woman with urothelial cancer. The material was PBMCs, obtained around atezolizumab (anti-PD-L1) treatment. The CDR3 DNA reads as TGTGCCAGCAGGACAGGGGGGGTGAACAATGAGCAGTTCTTC. Its translation: CASRTGGVNNEQFF.